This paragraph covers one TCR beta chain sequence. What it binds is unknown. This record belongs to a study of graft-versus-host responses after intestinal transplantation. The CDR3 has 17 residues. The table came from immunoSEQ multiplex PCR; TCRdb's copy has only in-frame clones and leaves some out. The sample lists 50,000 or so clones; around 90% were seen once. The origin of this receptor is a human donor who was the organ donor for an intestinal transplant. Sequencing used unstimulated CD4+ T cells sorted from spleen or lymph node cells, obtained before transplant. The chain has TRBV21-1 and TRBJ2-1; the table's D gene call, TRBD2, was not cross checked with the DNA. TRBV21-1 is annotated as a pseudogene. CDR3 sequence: CASRRRMGGSSYNEQFF. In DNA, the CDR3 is TGTGCCAGCAGAAGGAGGATGGGCGGAAGCTCCTACAATGAGCAGTTCTTC.